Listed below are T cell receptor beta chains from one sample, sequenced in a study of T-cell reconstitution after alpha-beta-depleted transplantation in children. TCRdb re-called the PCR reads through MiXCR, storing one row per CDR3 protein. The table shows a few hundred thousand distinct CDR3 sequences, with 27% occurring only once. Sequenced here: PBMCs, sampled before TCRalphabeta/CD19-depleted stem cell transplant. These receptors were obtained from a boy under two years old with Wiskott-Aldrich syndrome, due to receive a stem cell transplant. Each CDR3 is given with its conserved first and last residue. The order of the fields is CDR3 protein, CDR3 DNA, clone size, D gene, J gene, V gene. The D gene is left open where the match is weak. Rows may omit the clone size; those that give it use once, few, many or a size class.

CASSQGSGAGHEQYF | TGTGCCAGCAGCCAAGGCTCCGGGGCAGGCCACGAGCAGTACTTC | . | . | TRBJ2-7 | TRBV4-2
CASSQVATRWASPLHF | TGCGCCAGCAGCCAAGTGGCCACGCGTTGGGCTTCACCCCTCCACTTT | few | . | TRBJ1-6 | TRBV4-1
CASSLAAASGSWPDTQYF | TGTGCCAGCAGCTTAGCGGCGGCTAGCGGGAGCTGGCCAGATACGCAGTATTTT | few | TRBD2 | TRBJ2-3 | TRBV7-2
CASSLFAGAYNEQFF | TGCGCCAGCAGCTTGTTTGCGGGAGCCTACAATGAGCAGTTCTTC | . | TRBD2 | TRBJ2-1 | TRBV5-1
CASSLSLGLGTTYEQYF | TGTGCCAGCAGTTTATCGTTGGGGTTGGGGACCACCTACGAGCAGTACTTC | . | . | TRBJ2-7 | TRBV27
CASSNAGTTQYF | TGTGCCAGCAGCAACGCCGGGACTACGCAGTATTTT | . | . | TRBJ2-3 | TRBV7-9
CASSSIDEQYF | TGTGCCAGCAGCTCAATCGACGAGCAGTACTTC | . | . | TRBJ2-7 | TRBV11-2
CASSLDRGPGKAFF | TGTGCCAGCAGCCTGGACAGGGGCCCCGGGAAAGCTTTCTTT | few | TRBD1 | TRBJ1-1 | TRBV27
CASSAHQGKSTIGELFF | TGTGCCAGCAGCGCACATCAGGGAAAATCTACGATCGGGGAGCTGTTTTTT | . | . | TRBJ2-2 | TRBV9
CAIRQGAMTDTQYF | TGTGCCATACGACAGGGGGCGATGACAGATACGCAGTATTTT | few | TRBD1 | TRBJ2-3 | TRBV5-4
CASSQAGGGLTYEQYF | TGCGCCAGCAGCCAAGCAGGGGGGGGGCTGACCTACGAGCAGTACTTC | . | . | TRBJ2-7 | TRBV4-1
CSVRGSVQYNEQFF | TGCAGCGTTCGAGGGAGCGTCCAGTACAATGAGCAGTTCTTC | . | . | TRBJ2-1 | TRBV29-1
CASSLGAPNEQFF | TGTGCCAGCAGCTTAGGGGCCCCCAATGAGCAGTTCTTC | few | . | TRBJ2-1 | TRBV11-2
CSASGSGTGELFF | TGCAGTGCTAGCGGGAGCGGAACCGGGGAGCTGTTTTTT | once | . | TRBJ2-2 | TRBV20-1
CASSTLPGLPYEQYF | TGTGCCAGCTCGACTTTACCGGGACTCCCCTACGAGCAGTACTTC | . | . | TRBJ2-7 | TRBV18
CSVRGDPGEQYF | TGCAGTGTCAGAGGGGACCCGGGGGAGCAGTACTTC | . | . | TRBJ2-7 | TRBV20-1
CSARRTTGELFF | TGCAGTGCTAGAAGGACCACCGGGGAGCTGTTTTTT | few | . | TRBJ2-2 | TRBV20-1
CASSATISSYNEQFF | TGTGCCAGCAGCGCGACCATAAGCTCCTACAATGAGCAGTTCTTC | few | . | TRBJ2-1 | TRBV9
CASSLGPPRNEQYF | TGTGCCAGCAGCTTAGGCCCTCCGAGGAACGAGCAGTACTTC | . | . | TRBJ2-7 | TRBV7-2
CASRASWISPHEQYF | TGTGCCAGTAGAGCCTCCTGGATCTCGCCGCACGAGCAGTACTTC | . | . | TRBJ2-7 | TRBV19